The subject of this entry is one TCR beta chain. This sample stems from a study of blood T cell repertoires in COVID-19. On the study more broadly: From the United States, Italy and Spain came samples of acute and convalescent COVID-19.

In the original processing: Amplification with reference gene primers provided the estimates of nucleated cell counts. Clones were sequenced by immunoSEQ multiplex PCR, and TCRdb holds only the in-frame ones, with some missing. V, J and clone size are those of that table, while D and trimming were read from the DNA. The sample gives over 90,000 clones, roughly 84% of which show up once; 6.2% is in the top ten. Germline CDR1 SGHDT, CDR2 YYEEEE. The CDR3 has 16 amino acids. Trimming left V 4 bases short and J 8 bases short, with 19 bases between. What was sequenced was peripheral blood. The J gene is TRBJ1-6, the V gene TRBV5-6, with D perhaps matching TRBD1 (5 bases). The TCR originated in a human donor in a cohort sampled during active COVID-19. CDR3 coding DNA: TGTGCCAGCAGCGGATTTTCCCAGGGCCGGGATTCACCCCTCCACTTT. This translates into CASSGFSQGRDSPLHF.